This TCR beta chain comes out of a study of response to subunit inactivated influenza vaccine. TCRdb re-called the RT-PCR reads through MiXCR, storing one row per CDR3 protein. This table holds under 850,000 distinct CDR3 sequences, under 20% found once. This clonotype was seen more than once but under ten times. As yet, its antigen is unknown. Trimming left V 1 base short and J 4 bases short, with 11 bases between. The CDR3 sequence is 15 residues long. Germline V lookup: CDR1 MGHRA, CDR2 YSYEKL. Broader study findings: The authors put forward the suggestion that each seasonal influenza vaccination may bring in only a limited number of new T cells.

V usage is TRBV4-1 and J usage is TRBJ1-3; D not resolved. Sequencing used PBMCs from blood, obtained 5 days after vaccination. The receptor's source is a man aged 45-65 years who received an inactivated influenza vaccine. The CDR3 region is CASSQAGTTGNTIYF. CDR3 DNA sequence: TGCGCCAGCAGCCAAGCGGGTACCACGGGAAACACCATATATTTT.